This TCR beta chain appears in the sequencing data of a study of technical replicates of blood from a few donors. Libraries were prepared by immunoSEQ multiplex PCR; TCRdb keeps only in-frame clonotypes and omits some of them. The sample has approximately 76,000 clones; about 97% are singletons. Germline V gives CDR1 MGHDK, CDR2 SYGVNS. The CDR3 consists of 12 residues. Germline trimming cut 4 bases from V and 6 bases from J; bases unmatched to any gene: 3. Sequenced: T cells isolated from PBMCs. The chain combines TRBV25-1 with TRBJ2-7; TRBD1 matches at 7 bases. The origin of this receptor is a human donor in good health. The CDR3 spells CASSVGQLEQYF. In DNA, the CDR3 is TGTGCCAGCAGTGTGGGACAGCTCGAGCAGTACTTC.